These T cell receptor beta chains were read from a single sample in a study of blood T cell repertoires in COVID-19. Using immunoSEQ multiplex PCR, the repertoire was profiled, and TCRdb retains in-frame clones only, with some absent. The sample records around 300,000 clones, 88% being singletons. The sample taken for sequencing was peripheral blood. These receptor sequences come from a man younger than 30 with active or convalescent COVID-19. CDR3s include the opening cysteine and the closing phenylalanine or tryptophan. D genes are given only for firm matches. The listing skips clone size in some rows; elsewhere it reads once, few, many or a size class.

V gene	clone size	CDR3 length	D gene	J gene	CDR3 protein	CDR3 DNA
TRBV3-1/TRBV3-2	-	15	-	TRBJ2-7	CASSLRQSSSYEQYF	TGTGCCAGCAGCCTCCGACAGTCGAGCTCCTACGAGCAGTACTTC
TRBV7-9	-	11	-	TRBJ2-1	CASSLSSEEFF	TGTGCCAGCAGCTTGTCCTCCGAGGAGTTCTTC
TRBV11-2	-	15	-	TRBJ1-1	CASSLGLQVNTEAFF	TGTGCCAGCAGCTTAGGGCTGCAGGTGAACACTGAAGCTTTCTTT
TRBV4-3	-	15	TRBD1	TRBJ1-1	CASSQEGIQGLEAFF	TGCGCCAGCAGCCAAGAAGGAATACAGGGGCTTGAAGCTTTCTTT
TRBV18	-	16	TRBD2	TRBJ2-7	CASSLSTPREGDEQYF	TGTGCCAGCTCACTATCCACCCCGCGGGAGGGTGACGAGCAGTACTTC
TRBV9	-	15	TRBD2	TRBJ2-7	CASSESGGPSYEQYF	TGTGCCAGCAGCGAAAGCGGGGGCCCCTCCTACGAGCAGTACTTC
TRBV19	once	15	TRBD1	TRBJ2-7	CASSRLGDRGYEQYF	TGTGCCAGTAGCCGTTTGGGGGACAGGGGCTACGAGCAGTACTTC
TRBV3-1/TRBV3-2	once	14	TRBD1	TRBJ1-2	CASSQGQGSYGYTF	TGTGCCAGCAGCCAAGGACAGGGATCCTATGGCTACACCTTC
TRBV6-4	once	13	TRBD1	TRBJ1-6	CASSASGGSPLHF	TGTGCCAGCAGTGCGTCAGGGGGGTCACCCCTCCACTTT
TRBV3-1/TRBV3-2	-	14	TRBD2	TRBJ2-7	CASSQGRPSGEQYF	TGTGCCAGCAGCCAAGGCCGACCTAGCGGCGAGCAGTACTTC
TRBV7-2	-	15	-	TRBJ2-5	CASSPQWGHKETQYF	TGTGCCAGCAGCCCCCAGTGGGGGCATAAAGAGACCCAGTACTTC
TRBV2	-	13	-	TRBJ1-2	CASSERPLYGYTF	TGTGCCAGCAGTGAACGCCCACTCTATGGCTACACCTTC
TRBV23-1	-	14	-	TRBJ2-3	CASSAIGSTDTQYF	TGCGCCAGCAGCGCTATTGGTTCCACAGATACGCAGTATTTT
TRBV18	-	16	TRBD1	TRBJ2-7	CASSPLDRVELSEQYF	TGTGCCAGCTCACCACTGGACAGGGTGGAACTCTCCGAGCAGTACTTC
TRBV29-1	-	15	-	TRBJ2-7	CSVEGAGGLSYEQYF	TGCAGCGTTGAAGGAGCGGGCGGCTTATCTTACGAGCAGTACTTC
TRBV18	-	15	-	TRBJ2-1	CASSPGDSSYNEQFF	TGTGCCAGCTCACCGGGCGACAGCTCCTACAATGAGCAGTTCTTC
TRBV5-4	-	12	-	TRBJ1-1	CASSFRNTEAFF	TGTGCCAGCAGCTTCCGGAACACTGAAGCTTTCTTT
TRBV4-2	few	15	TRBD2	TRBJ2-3	CASSQLAGDTDTQYF	TGTGCCAGCAGCCAACTAGCGGGGGACACAGATACGCAGTATTTT
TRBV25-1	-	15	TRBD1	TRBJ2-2	CASSETPQGDGELFF	TGTGCCAGCAGTGAGACCCCACAGGGGGACGGGGAGCTGTTTTTT
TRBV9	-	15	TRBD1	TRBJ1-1	CASSKQGAWGTEAFF	TGTGCCAGCAGCAAACAGGGGGCCTGGGGTACTGAAGCTTTCTTT
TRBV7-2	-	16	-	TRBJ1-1	CASSKPPPPGNTEAFF	TGTGCCAGCAGCAAACCTCCCCCGCCGGGAAACACTGAAGCTTTCTTT
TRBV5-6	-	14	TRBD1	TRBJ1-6	CASSLGQGNSPLHF	TGTGCCAGCAGCTTGGGACAGGGCAATTCACCCCTCCACTTT
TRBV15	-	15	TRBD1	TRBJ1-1	CATSRDRGKYTEAFF	TGTGCCACCAGCAGGGACAGGGGGAAGTACACTGAAGCTTTCTTT
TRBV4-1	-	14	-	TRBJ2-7	CASSQETVSYEQYF	TGCGCCAGCAGCCAAGAGACAGTCTCCTACGAGCAGTACTTC
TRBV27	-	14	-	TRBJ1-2	CASSIYPGGYGYTF	TGTGCCAGCAGTATTTATCCTGGGGGGTATGGCTACACCTTC
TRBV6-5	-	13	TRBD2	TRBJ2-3	CASRTGGEDTQYF	TGTGCCAGCAGAACGGGGGGGGAAGATACGCAGTATTTT
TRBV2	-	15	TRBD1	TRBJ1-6	CASRDRGSGGSPLHF	TGTGCCAGCAGGGACAGGGGGTCCGGCGGTTCACCCCTCCACTTT
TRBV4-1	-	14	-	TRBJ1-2	CASRSYTGPYGYTF	TGCGCCAGCAGATCCTATACAGGACCCTATGGCTACACCTTC